Listed below are T cell receptor beta chains from one sample, sequenced in a study of persistence of HIV-infected CD4 T cells. The table came from immunoSEQ multiplex PCR; TCRdb's copy has only in-frame clones and leaves some out. Among under 25,000 clones listed, approximately 65% were seen once. Their target antigens are unknown. Here the sequenced sample was CD4+ T cells sorted from PBMCs after roughly 19-hour stimulation, taken from a patient who received antiretroviral therapy. Every receptor here comes from an adult woman with HIV who was CMV-seropositive. Each CDR3 is given with its conserved first and last residue. The D gene is left open where the match is weak. For some rows the clone size is stated as once, few or many, or as a class when expanded; others skip it.

>TRBD2|TRBJ2-3|.|TRBV6-5
CASSYGAGGPGDTQYF
TGTGCCAGCAGTTACGGTGCGGGGGGGCCGGGGGATACGCAGTATTTT
>TRBD1|TRBJ1-5|.|TRBV27
CASSSGGGQNQPQHF
TGTGCCAGCAGTTCAGGGGGAGGACAGAATCAGCCCCAGCATTTT
>.|TRBJ2-1|few|TRBV5-1
CASSSLEGGPNEQFF
TGCGCCAGCAGCTCCCTCGAGGGGGGGCCCAATGAGCAGTTCTTC
>.|TRBJ2-7|.|TRBV19
CASRYEQYF
TGTGCCAGCAGATACGAGCAGTACTTC
>TRBD1|TRBJ2-5|.|TRBV5-1
CASSSRGLETQYF
TGCGCCAGCAGCTCCAGGGGGCTAGAGACCCAGTACTTC
>TRBD1|TRBJ2-1|.|TRBV7-9
CASSLQGVGSYNEQFF
TGTGCCAGCAGCTTACAGGGGGTGGGGTCCTACAATGAGCAGTTCTTC
>TRBD1|TRBJ1-2|few|TRBV30
CAWRRQGPLDGYTF
TGTGCCTGGAGGAGACAGGGTCCCCTTGATGGCTACACCTTC
>.|TRBJ2-3|.|TRBV5-4
CASSSRGSTDTQYF
TGTGCCAGCAGCTCACGGGGGAGCACAGATACGCAGTATTTT
>.|TRBJ1-1|.|TRBV19
CASRPTGGVNTEAFF
TGTGCCAGTAGACCTACTGGTGGGGTGAACACTGAAGCTTTCTTT
>.|TRBJ1-2|.|TRBV5-5
CASIGLLDYGYTF
TGTGCCAGCATAGGGCTCCTCGACTATGGCTACACCTTC
>.|TRBJ2-3|few|TRBV9
CASSALAFPTDTQYF
TGTGCCAGCAGCGCCTTAGCCTTTCCTACAGATACGCAGTATTTT
>TRBD1|TRBJ2-6|few|TRBV9
CASSVAGQGFSGANVLTF
TGTGCCAGCAGCGTAGCGGGACAGGGTTTTAGTGGGGCCAACGTCCTGACTTTC
>.|TRBJ1-5|few|TRBV7-2
CASSPDSNQPQHF
TGTGCCAGCAGCCCAGATAGCAATCAGCCCCAGCATTTT
>.|TRBJ2-7|.|TRBV7-3
CASSLRGGTYEQYF
TGTGCCAGCAGCTTAAGGGGCGGGACCTACGAGCAGTACTTC
>TRBD1|TRBJ2-3|.|TRBV10-3
CAISQTGETDTQYF
TGTGCCATCAGTCAGACAGGGGAAACAGATACGCAGTATTTT
>.|TRBJ2-3|few|TRBV14
CASSPTPGGLSTDTQYF
TGTGCCAGCAGCCCCACGCCCGGGGGGCTGAGCACAGATACGCAGTATTTT
>TRBD1|TRBJ1-5|.|TRBV19
CAGGLGQGNQPQHF
TGTGCCGGGGGACTCGGACAGGGGAATCAGCCCCAGCATTTT
>.|TRBJ1-1|.|TRBV6-2/TRBV6-3
CASSFTYMNTEAFF
TGTGCCAGCAGTTTTACATACATGAACACTGAAGCTTTCTTT
>TRBD1|TRBJ2-1|.|TRBV3-1/TRBV3-2
CASSQDSDRDNEQFF
TGTGCCAGCAGCCAAGACTCAGACAGGGACAATGAGCAGTTCTTC
>.|TRBJ1-2|few|TRBV30
CAASGALNHGYTF
TGTGCCGCCTCCGGGGCATTGAACCATGGCTACACCTTC
>.|TRBJ1-1|medium-sized|TRBV5-1
CASSLETGGLLNTEAFF
TGCGCCAGCAGCTTGGAAACGGGAGGGTTATTGAACACTGAAGCTTTCTTT
>TRBD1|TRBJ1-2|few|TRBV10-3
CAISERTGGYGYTF
TGTGCCATCAGTGAGAGGACAGGGGGCTATGGCTACACCTTC
>.|TRBJ1-2|few|TRBV5-1
CASSLGLGLSNYGYTF
TGCGCCAGCAGCTTGGGTTTAGGGCTTTCTAACTATGGCTACACCTTC
>TRBD1|TRBJ1-1|.|TRBV10-1
CASSDGGSGGMNTEAFF
TGCGCCAGCAGTGACGGGGGTTCAGGGGGGATGAACACTGAAGCTTTCTTT
>TRBD1|TRBJ2-1|.|TRBV24-1
CATSDAGQGFNEQFF
TGTGCCACCAGTGATGCGGGACAGGGGTTTAATGAGCAGTTCTTC
>.|TRBJ1-1|.|TRBV3-1/TRBV3-2
CASSKEGNTEAFF
TGTGCCAGCAGTAAGGAAGGGAACACTGAAGCTTTCTTT
>.|TRBJ2-5|once|TRBV5-1
CASSLNSQETQYF
TGCGCCAGCAGCTTGAACAGTCAAGAGACCCAGTACTTC
>TRBD2|TRBJ2-5|.|TRBV28
CASSTSLANQETQYF
TGTGCCAGCAGCACCTCACTAGCGAACCAAGAGACCCAGTACTTC
>.|TRBJ2-1|.|TRBV24-1
CATSVPGGGDEQFF
TGTGCCACCAGTGTTCCCGGTGGGGGAGATGAGCAGTTCTTC
>.|TRBJ1-5|once|TRBV7-9
CASSLAGSGQPQHF
TGTGCCAGCAGCTTAGCAGGGTCGGGTCAGCCCCAGCATTTT
>.|TRBJ1-2|few|TRBV6-5
CASSYGRGVNGGYTF
TGTGCCAGCAGTTACGGCCGGGGAGTAAATGGTGGCTACACCTTC
>TRBD1|TRBJ2-1|.|TRBV5-5
CASNDYRGSSYNEQFF
TGTGCCAGCAACGATTACAGGGGTTCGTCCTACAATGAGCAGTTCTTC
>.|TRBJ2-3|.|TRBV9
CASSVGTGHLTDTQYF
TGTGCCAGCAGCGTAGGAACGGGACACCTCACAGATACGCAGTATTTT
>.|TRBJ1-6|.|TRBV6-4
CASSPDGISSYNSPLHF
TGTGCCAGCAGTCCCGACGGGATCAGCTCCTATAATTCACCCCTCCACTTT
>.|TRBJ1-3|few|TRBV6-5
CASSYVGGTIYF
TGTGCCAGCAGTTACGTGGGAGGCACCATATATTTT
>.|TRBJ1-5|.|TRBV2
CASSVGRASNQPQHF
TGTGCCAGCAGTGTCGGCAGGGCGAGCAATCAGCCCCAGCATTTT
>.|TRBJ1-2|medium-sized|TRBV6-1
CASSDPNRAGYTF
TGTGCCAGCAGTGACCCCAACAGGGCCGGCTACACCTTC
>.|TRBJ1-1|.|TRBV30
CAWNTGMNTEAFF
TGTGCCTGGAATACAGGGATGAACACTGAAGCTTTCTTT
>.|TRBJ2-5|.|TRBV28
CASSLERNQETQYF
TGTGCCAGCAGCCTCGAGCGGAATCAAGAGACCCAGTACTTC
>TRBD1|TRBJ1-1|.|TRBV6-5
CASSTGGSREAFF
TGTGCCAGCAGTACAGGGGGTAGCCGAGAAGCTTTCTTT
>.|TRBJ1-6|.|TRBV6-1
CASSELSGQNSPLHF
TGTGCCAGCAGTGAGTTGTCCGGACAAAATTCACCCCTCCACTTT
>.|TRBJ1-5|once|TRBV6-6
CASSLHGSGNSNQPQHF
TGTGCCAGCAGTCTCCACGGCTCTGGAAATAGCAATCAGCCCCAGCATTTT
>.|TRBJ2-1|.|TRBV5-4
CASSLGTRTREQFF
TGTGCCAGCAGCTTGGGAACGCGGACTCGGGAGCAGTTCTTC
>.|TRBJ2-1|.|TRBV9
CASSVMGGPNEQFF
TGTGCCAGCAGCGTAATGGGGGGGCCTAATGAGCAGTTCTTC
>TRBD1|TRBJ1-1|.|TRBV6-5
CASSYDRGREAFF
TGTGCCAGCAGTTACGACAGGGGGAGGGAAGCTTTCTTT
>TRBD1|TRBJ2-7|.|TRBV5-1
CASSSDRVLYEQYF
TGCGCCAGCAGTTCCGACAGGGTCTTGTACGAGCAGTACTTC
>.|TRBJ1-1|.|TRBV2
CASSRVGQTNTEAFF
TGTGCCAGCAGTCGTGTGGGCCAGACGAACACTGAAGCTTTCTTT
>TRBD2|TRBJ2-2|.|TRBV7-3
CASSFAGGANTGELFF
TGTGCCAGCAGCTTCGCGGGGGGCGCGAACACCGGGGAGCTGTTTTTT
>TRBD1|TRBJ1-1|few|TRBV3-1/TRBV3-2
CASSQADRVLIGNTEAFF
TGTGCCAGCAGCCAAGCGGACAGGGTTTTGATAGGGAACACTGAAGCTTTCTTT
>.|TRBJ2-1|.|TRBV19
CASSISPSSYNEQFF
TGTGCCAGTAGTATCTCTCCTAGCTCCTACAATGAGCAGTTCTTC
>TRBD1|TRBJ2-3|.|TRBV7-3
CASSPQGTGEGTQYF
TGTGCCAGCAGCCCCCAAGGGACAGGTGAGGGTACGCAGTATTTT
>TRBD1|TRBJ1-2|.|TRBV18
CASSSGGQGYGYTF
TGTGCCAGCTCATCCGGAGGACAGGGGTATGGCTACACCTTC
>TRBD1|TRBJ1-1|.|TRBV5-1
CASSSQTGLTEAFF
TGCGCCAGCAGCTCTCAGACAGGGCTCACTGAAGCTTTCTTT